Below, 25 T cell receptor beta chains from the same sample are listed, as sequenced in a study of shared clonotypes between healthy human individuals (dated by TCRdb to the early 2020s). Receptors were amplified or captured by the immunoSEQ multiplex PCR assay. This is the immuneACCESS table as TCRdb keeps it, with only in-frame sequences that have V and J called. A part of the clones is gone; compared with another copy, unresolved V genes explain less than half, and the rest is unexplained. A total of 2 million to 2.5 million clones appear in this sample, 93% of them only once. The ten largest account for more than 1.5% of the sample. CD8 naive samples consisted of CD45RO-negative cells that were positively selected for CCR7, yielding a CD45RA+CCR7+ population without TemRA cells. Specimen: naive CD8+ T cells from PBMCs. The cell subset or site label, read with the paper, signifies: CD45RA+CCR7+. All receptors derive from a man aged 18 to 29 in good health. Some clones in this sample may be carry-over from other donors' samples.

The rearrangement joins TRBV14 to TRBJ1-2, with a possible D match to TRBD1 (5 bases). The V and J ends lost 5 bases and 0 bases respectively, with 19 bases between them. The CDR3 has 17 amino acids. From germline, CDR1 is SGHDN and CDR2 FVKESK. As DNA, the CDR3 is TGTGCCAGCAGCAAAGGGTTTCGGGGCAGCGCTAACTATGGCTACACCTTC. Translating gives CASSKGFRGSANYGYTF. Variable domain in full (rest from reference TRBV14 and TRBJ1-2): EAGVTQFPSHSVIEKGQTVTLRCDPISGHDNLYWYRRVMGKEIKFLLHFVKESKQDESGMPNNRFLAERTGGTYSTLKVQPAELEDSGVYFCASSKGFRGSANYGYTFGSGTRLTVV.

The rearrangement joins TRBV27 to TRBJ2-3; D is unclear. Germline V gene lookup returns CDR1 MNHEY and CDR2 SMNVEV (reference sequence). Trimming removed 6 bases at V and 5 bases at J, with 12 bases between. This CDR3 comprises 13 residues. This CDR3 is CASSQMTGDTQYF. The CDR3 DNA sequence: TGTGCCAGCAGCCAGATGACGGGAGATACGCAGTATTTT.

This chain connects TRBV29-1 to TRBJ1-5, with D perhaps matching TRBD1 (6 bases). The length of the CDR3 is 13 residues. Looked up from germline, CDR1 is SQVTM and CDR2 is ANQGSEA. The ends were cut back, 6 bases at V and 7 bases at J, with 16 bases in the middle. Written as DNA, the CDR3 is TGCAGCGTCGGCAGGGGTATCGGACAGCCCCAGCATTTT. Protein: CSVGRGIGQPQHF.

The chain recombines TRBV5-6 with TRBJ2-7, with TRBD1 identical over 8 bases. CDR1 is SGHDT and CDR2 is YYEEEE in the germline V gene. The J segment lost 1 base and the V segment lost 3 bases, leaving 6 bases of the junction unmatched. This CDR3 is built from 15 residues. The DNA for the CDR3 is TGTGCCAGCAGCTGGGGACAGGCTGCGTCCTACGAGCAGTACTTC. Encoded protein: CASSWGQAASYEQYF.

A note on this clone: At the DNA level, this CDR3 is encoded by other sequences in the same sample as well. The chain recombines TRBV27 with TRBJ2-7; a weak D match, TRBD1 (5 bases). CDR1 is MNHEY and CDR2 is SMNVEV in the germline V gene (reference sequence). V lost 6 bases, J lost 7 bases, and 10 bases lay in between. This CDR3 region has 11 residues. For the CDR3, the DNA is TGTGCCAGCAGCCCAGGGAATGAGCAGTACTTC. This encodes CASSPGNEQYF.

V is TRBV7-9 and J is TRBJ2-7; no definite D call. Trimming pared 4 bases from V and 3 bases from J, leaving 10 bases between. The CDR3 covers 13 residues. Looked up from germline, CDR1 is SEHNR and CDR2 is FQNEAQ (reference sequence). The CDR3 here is CASSSRDRYEQYF. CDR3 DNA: TGTGCCAGCAGCTCCAGAGATCGCTACGAGCAGTACTTC. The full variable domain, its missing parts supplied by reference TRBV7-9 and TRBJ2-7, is DTGVSQNPRHKITKRGQNVTFRCDPISEHNRLYWYRQTLGQGPEFLTYFQNEAQLEKSRLLSDRFSAERPKGSFSTLEIQRTEQGDSAMYLCASSSRDRYEQYFGPGTRLTVT.

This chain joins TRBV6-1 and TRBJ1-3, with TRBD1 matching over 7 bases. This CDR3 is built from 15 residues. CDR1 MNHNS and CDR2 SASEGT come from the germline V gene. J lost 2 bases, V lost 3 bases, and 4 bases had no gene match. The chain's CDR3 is CASSEGQWPGNTIYF. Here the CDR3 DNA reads TGTGCCAGCAGTGAGGGACAGTGGCCTGGAAACACCATATATTTT.

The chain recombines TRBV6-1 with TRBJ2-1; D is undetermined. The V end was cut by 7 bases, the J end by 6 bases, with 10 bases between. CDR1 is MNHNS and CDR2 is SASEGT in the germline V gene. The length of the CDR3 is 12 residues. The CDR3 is CASIGGGNEQFF. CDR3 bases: TGTGCCAGCATAGGTGGTGGCAATGAGCAGTTCTTC.

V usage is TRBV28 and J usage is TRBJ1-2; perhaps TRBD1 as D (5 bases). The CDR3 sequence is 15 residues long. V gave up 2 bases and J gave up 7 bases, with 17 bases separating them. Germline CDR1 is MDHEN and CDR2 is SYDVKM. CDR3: CASSLKGVGLGGYTF. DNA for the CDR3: TGTGCCAGCAGTTTAAAAGGGGTGGGGCTGGGTGGCTACACCTTC.

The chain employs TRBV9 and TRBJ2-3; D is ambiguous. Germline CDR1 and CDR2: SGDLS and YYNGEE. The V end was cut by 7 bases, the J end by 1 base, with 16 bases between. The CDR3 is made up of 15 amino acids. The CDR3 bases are TGTGCCAGCGCCGGGCCTCAGGCGGGCACAGATACGCAGTATTTT. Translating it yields CASAGPQAGTDTQYF.

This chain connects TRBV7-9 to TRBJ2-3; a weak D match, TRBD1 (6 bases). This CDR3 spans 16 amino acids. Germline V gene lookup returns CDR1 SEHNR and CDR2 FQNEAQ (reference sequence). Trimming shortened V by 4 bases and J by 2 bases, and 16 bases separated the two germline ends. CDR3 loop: CASSSDRDIHTDTQYF. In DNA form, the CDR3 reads TGTGCCAGCAGCTCCGACCGGGACATACACACAGATACGCAGTATTTT.

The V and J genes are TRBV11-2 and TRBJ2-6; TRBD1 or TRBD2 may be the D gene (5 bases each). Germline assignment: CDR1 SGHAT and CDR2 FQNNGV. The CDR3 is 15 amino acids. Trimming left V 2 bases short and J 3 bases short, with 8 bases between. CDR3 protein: CASSLSGGGANVLTF. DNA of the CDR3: TGTGCCAGCAGCTTATCTGGGGGTGGGGCCAACGTCCTGACTTTC.

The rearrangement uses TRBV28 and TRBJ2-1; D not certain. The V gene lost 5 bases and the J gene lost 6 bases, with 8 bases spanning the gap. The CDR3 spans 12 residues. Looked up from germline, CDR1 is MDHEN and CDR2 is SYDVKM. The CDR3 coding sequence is TGTGCCAGCAGTCCACAGTCCAATGAGCAGTTCTTC. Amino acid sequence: CASSPQSNEQFF. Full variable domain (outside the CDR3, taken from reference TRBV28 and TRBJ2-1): DVKVTQSSRYLVKRTGEKVFLECVQDMDHENMFWYRQDPGLGLRLIYFSYDVKMKEKGDIPEGYSVSREKKERFSLILESASTNQTSMYLCASSPQSNEQFFGPGTRLTVL.

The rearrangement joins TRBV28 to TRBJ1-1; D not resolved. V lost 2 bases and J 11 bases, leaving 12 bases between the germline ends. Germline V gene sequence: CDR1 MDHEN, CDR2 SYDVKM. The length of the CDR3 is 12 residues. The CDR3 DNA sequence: TGTGCCAGCAGTTTACCCGGAAACGACGCTTTCTTT. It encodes CASSLPGNDAFF.

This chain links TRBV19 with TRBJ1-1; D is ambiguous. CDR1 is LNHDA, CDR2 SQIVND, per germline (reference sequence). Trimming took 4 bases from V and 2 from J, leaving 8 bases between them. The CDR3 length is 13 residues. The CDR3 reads CASSRQRNTEAFF. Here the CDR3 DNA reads TGTGCCAGTAGTAGGCAGAGAAACACTGAAGCTTTCTTT.

The CDR3 is CASTPRDGRGQYF. The DNA of the CDR3 is TGTGCCAGCACACCCCGAGACGGTCGTGGGCAGTACTTC. The rearrangement joins TRBV27 to TRBJ2-7; unclear D gene. The V end lost 7 bases, the J end lost 9 bases, and 19 bases lay between the germline ends. Germline V gene lookup returns CDR1 MNHEY and CDR2 SMNVEV (reference sequence). The CDR3 is 13 residues long.

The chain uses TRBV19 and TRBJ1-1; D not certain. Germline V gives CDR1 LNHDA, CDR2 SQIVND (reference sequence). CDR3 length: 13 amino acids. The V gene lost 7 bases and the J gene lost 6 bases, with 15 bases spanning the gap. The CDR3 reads CASTLGPIAEAFF. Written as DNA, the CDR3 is TGTGCCAGTACCCTGGGCCCAATCGCTGAAGCTTTCTTT.

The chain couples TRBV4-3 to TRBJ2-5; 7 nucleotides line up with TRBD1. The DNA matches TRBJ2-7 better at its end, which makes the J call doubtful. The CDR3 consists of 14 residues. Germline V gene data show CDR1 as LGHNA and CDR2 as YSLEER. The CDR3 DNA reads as TGCGCCAGCAGCGCGGACAGGAGCGCCTACGAGCAGTACTTC. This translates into CASSADRSAYEQYF.

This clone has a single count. In DNA, the CDR3 is TGTGCCAGCAGCGTAGTTCCGGGTACGCGCGAGCAGTTCTTC. It is translated as CASSVVPGTREQFF. The chain couples TRBV9 to TRBJ2-1; D gene unclear. V was pared by 0 bases and J by 10 bases, with 14 bases between. This CDR3 has 14 residues. In germline, CDR1 is SGDLS, CDR2 YYNGEE. The entire variable domain, with the rest obtained from reference TRBV9 and TRBJ2-1, is as follows: DSGVTQTPKHLITATGQRVTLRCSPRSGDLSVYWYQQSLDQGLQFLIQYYNGEERAKGNILERFSAQQFPDLHSELNLSSLELGDSALYFCASSVVPGTREQFFGPGTRLTVL.

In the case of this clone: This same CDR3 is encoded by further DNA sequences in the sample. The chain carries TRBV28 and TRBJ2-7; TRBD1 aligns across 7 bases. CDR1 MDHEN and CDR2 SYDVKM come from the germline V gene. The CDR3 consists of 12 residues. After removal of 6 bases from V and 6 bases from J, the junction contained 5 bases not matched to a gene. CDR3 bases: TGTGCCAGCAGCCTTGGACAGGTCGAGCAGTACTTC. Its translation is CASSLGQVEQYF.

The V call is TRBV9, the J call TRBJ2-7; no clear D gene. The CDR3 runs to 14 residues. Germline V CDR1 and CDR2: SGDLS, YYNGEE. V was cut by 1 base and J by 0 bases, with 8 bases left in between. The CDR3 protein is CASSVSESSYEQYF. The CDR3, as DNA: TGTGCCAGCAGCGTATCTGAAAGCTCCTACGAGCAGTACTTC. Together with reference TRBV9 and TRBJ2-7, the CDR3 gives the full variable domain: DSGVTQTPKHLITATGQRVTLRCSPRSGDLSVYWYQQSLDQGLQFLIQYYNGEERAKGNILERFSAQQFPDLHSELNLSSLELGDSALYFCASSVSESSYEQYFGPGTRLTVT.

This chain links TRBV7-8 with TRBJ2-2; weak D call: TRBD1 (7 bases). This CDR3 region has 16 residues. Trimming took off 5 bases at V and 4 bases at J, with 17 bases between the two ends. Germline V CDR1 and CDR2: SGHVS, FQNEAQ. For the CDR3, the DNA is TGTGCCAGCAGCCCGACCTACAGGGGAGGCACCGGGGAGCTGTTTTTT. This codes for CASSPTYRGGTGELFF. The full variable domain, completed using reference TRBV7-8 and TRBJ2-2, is GAGVSQSPRYKVAKRGQDVALRCDPISGHVSLFWYQQALGQGPEFLTYFQNEAQLDKSGLPSDRFFAERPEGSVSTLKIQRTQQEDSAVYLCASSPTYRGGTGELFFGEGSRLTVL.

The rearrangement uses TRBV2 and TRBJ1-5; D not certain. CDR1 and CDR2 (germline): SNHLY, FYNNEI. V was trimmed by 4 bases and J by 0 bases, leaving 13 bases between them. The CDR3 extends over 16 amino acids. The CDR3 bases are TGTGCCAGCAGTGTTCGAGTAGAGGATAGCAATCAGCCCCAGCATTTT. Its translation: CASSVRVEDSNQPQHF.

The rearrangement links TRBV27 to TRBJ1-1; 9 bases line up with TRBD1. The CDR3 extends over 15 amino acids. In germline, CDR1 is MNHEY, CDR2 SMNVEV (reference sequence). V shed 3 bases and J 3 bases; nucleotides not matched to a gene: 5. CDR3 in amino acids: CASSLDGTGYTEAFF. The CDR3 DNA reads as TGTGCCAGCAGTTTGGACGGGACAGGGTACACTGAAGCTTTCTTT.

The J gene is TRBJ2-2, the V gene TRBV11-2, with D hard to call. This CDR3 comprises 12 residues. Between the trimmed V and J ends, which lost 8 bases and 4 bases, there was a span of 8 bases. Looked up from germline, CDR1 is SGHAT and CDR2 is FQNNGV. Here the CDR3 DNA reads TGTGCCAGCGGGTCGCCCACCGGGGAGCTGTTTTTT. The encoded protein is CASGSPTGELFF.